These T cell receptor beta chains were read from a single sample in a study of blood T cell repertoires in COVID-19. The data were produced by immunoSEQ multiplex PCR, yet TCRdb's version contains in-frame clones alone and is incomplete. The data contain about 140,000 clones, about 80% of them singletons. The source material was PBMCs or T cells enriched from blood (not recorded which). Receptor source: a woman in her forties or fifties who had recovered from COVID-19. CDR3s include the opening cysteine and the closing phenylalanine or tryptophan. The D gene is left open where the match is weak. Not all rows give a size; the values are once, few, many and, for expanded clones, a class.

DNA: TGTGCCAGTAGCATGCGGGCTGCAACCGGGGAGCTGTTTTTT
CDR3: CASSMRAATGELFF
V: TRBV19
size: -
D: -
J: TRBJ2-2

DNA: TGTGCCAGCAGCCTCCGACTAGCGGGAGACTCCTACGAGCAGTACTTC
CDR3: CASSLRLAGDSYEQYF
V: TRBV7-9
size: -
D: TRBD2
J: TRBJ2-7

DNA: TGTGCCAGCAGTGAAATGGCGGGGCGGGATTATGGCTACACCTTC
CDR3: CASSEMAGRDYGYTF
V: TRBV6-1
size: -
D: -
J: TRBJ1-2

DNA: TGTGCCAGCAGCGAGACAGGGGATGGCTACACCTTC
CDR3: CASSETGDGYTF
V: TRBV5-6
size: -
D: TRBD1
J: TRBJ1-2

DNA: TGTGCCAGTAGTCTAGCGGGGAAAGAGACCCAGTACTTC
CDR3: CASSLAGKETQYF
V: TRBV19
size: -
D: TRBD2
J: TRBJ2-5

DNA: TGTGCCAGCAGTTACCCCAGCGGGAGGGGATCCTACAATGAGCAGTTCTTC
CDR3: CASSYPSGRGSYNEQFF
V: TRBV6-2/TRBV6-3
size: -
D: TRBD2
J: TRBJ2-1

DNA: TGCGCCAGCAGCTTGGCGGGACAGGGAGATGGCTACACCTTC
CDR3: CASSLAGQGDGYTF
V: TRBV5-1
size: -
D: TRBD1
J: TRBJ1-2

DNA: TGTGCCAGCAGCTTAGGTCTGCGGGAGGGCTCCTACGAGCAGTACTTC
CDR3: CASSLGLREGSYEQYF
V: TRBV7-6
size: -
D: TRBD2
J: TRBJ2-7

DNA: TGTGCCAGCAGTCAAACGCGACAGGGTGGTAACTATGGCTACACCTTC
CDR3: CASSQTRQGGNYGYTF
V: TRBV2
size: -
D: TRBD1
J: TRBJ1-2

DNA: TGCAGCGCACAGGGACAGAAAAAAGAGACCCAGTACTTC
CDR3: CSAQGQKKETQYF
V: TRBV29-1
size: -
D: TRBD1
J: TRBJ2-5

DNA: TGTGCCAGCAGCGTCGGCGGCAGAGTAAATGAAAAACTGTTTTTT
CDR3: CASSVGGRVNEKLFF
V: TRBV9
size: -
D: -
J: TRBJ1-4

DNA: TGTGCCAGCTCACCACCTTCGCAGGGGGCGAATGGCTACACCTTC
CDR3: CASSPPSQGANGYTF
V: TRBV18
size: once
D: TRBD1
J: TRBJ1-2

DNA: TGTGCCATCACCTTACAGGGGAACTATGGCTACACCTTC
CDR3: CAITLQGNYGYTF
V: TRBV10-3
size: -
D: TRBD1
J: TRBJ1-2

DNA: TGTGCCAGCAGCTCACAGGGAATGGCCGGGGAGCTGTTTTTT
CDR3: CASSSQGMAGELFF
V: TRBV7-3
size: few
D: -
J: TRBJ2-2

DNA: TGCGCCAGCAGCTCAAGGACAGGGTTTGACATTCAGTACTTC
CDR3: CASSSRTGFDIQYF
V: TRBV5-1
size: -
D: TRBD1
J: TRBJ2-4

DNA: TGTGCCAGCAGCTCTGAGCGGGGGAAACCCTTAGGCGAGCAGTACTTC
CDR3: CASSSERGKPLGEQYF
V: TRBV6-2/TRBV6-3
size: -
D: TRBD2
J: TRBJ2-7

DNA: TGTGCCAGCAGCAAGGATAGCGGGACATGGGACGAGCAGTACTTC
CDR3: CASSKDSGTWDEQYF
V: TRBV9
size: -
D: TRBD2
J: TRBJ2-7

DNA: TGTGCCAGCAGCGCCCCCGAGACTCCCTACGAGCAGTACTTC
CDR3: CASSAPETPYEQYF
V: TRBV9
size: few
D: -
J: TRBJ2-7

DNA: TGTGCCAGCAGCCTCAGGTGGTCTCATAGCTCCTACGAGCAGTACTTC
CDR3: CASSLRWSHSSYEQYF
V: TRBV11-3
size: -
D: -
J: TRBJ2-7

DNA: TGTGCCAGTACAATAAGACAGGGGCCCACTGAAGCTTTCTTT
CDR3: CASTIRQGPTEAFF
V: TRBV19
size: -
D: TRBD1
J: TRBJ1-1

DNA: TGTGCCAGCAGAGCAACAGGGGGCGATTCACCCCTCCACTTT
CDR3: CASRATGGDSPLHF
V: TRBV3-1/TRBV3-2
size: -
D: TRBD1
J: TRBJ1-6

DNA: TGTGCCAGCAGCTCGCTTACTAGCGGATCTTACAATGAGCAGTTCTTC
CDR3: CASSSLTSGSYNEQFF
V: TRBV5-4
size: -
D: TRBD2
J: TRBJ2-1

DNA: TGTGCCAGCACCAAAAACAGGGGCACCTACAATGAGCAGTTCTTC
CDR3: CASTKNRGTYNEQFF
V: TRBV6-5
size: -
D: TRBD1
J: TRBJ2-1

DNA: TGTGCCAGCAGTGAGGACAGGATGGGTGGCTACACCTTC
CDR3: CASSEDRMGGYTF
V: TRBV6-1
size: -
D: TRBD1
J: TRBJ1-2

DNA: TGTGCCAGCAGGGACACCGCCGGGGAGCTGTTTTTT
CDR3: CASRDTAGELFF
V: TRBV13
size: once
D: -
J: TRBJ2-2

DNA: TGTGCCAGCACAGGAGGACCGTATGGCTACACCTTC
CDR3: CASTGGPYGYTF
V: TRBV25-1
size: few
D: -
J: TRBJ1-2

DNA: TGTGCCAGCAGCCCTGGGACAGGCGCACGAGAGCAGTACTTC
CDR3: CASSPGTGAREQYF
V: TRBV7-2
size: -
D: TRBD1
J: TRBJ2-7

DNA: TGCGCCAGCAGCTTGGTCGCGACTAGCGGGGCTACCTCCTACAATGAGCAGTTCTTC
CDR3: CASSLVATSGATSYNEQFF
V: TRBV5-1
size: -
D: TRBD2
J: TRBJ2-1

DNA: TGTGCCAGCAGTCCTGAGCGGGGGGTTACAGATACGCAGTATTTT
CDR3: CASSPERGVTDTQYF
V: TRBV2
size: -
D: TRBD2
J: TRBJ2-3

DNA: TGCGCCAGCAGCTCGGCACAGGGGGAGACCCAGTACTTC
CDR3: CASSSAQGETQYF
V: TRBV5-1
size: -
D: TRBD1
J: TRBJ2-5

DNA: TGTGCCAGTAGTATGACAGGGGGCCTTCCAAGGACTGAAGCTTTCTTT
CDR3: CASSMTGGLPRTEAFF
V: TRBV19
size: once
D: TRBD1
J: TRBJ1-1

DNA: TGTGCCAGCAGCGTCCGGGTTGAGCAGTTCTTC
CDR3: CASSVRVEQFF
V: TRBV11-2
size: -
D: -
J: TRBJ2-1

DNA: TGTGCCAGCAGCCCCACGGAAGGGACTAGCTGGGCTCAGCCCCAGCATTTT
CDR3: CASSPTEGTSWAQPQHF
V: TRBV14
size: -
D: -
J: TRBJ1-5

DNA: TGTGCCATCAGTGAGGCCGGGACAGGGGGCGTTGGCTACACCTTC
CDR3: CAISEAGTGGVGYTF
V: TRBV10-3
size: once
D: TRBD1
J: TRBJ1-2

DNA: TGTGCCAGCAGCTCGGCGGGGACAGGGGGCTATACGCAGTATTTT
CDR3: CASSSAGTGGYTQYF
V: TRBV5-4
size: -
D: TRBD1
J: TRBJ2-3

DNA: TGTGCCAGCAGCACTAGGACTGAAAGCTCCTATAATTCACCCCTCCACTTT
CDR3: CASSTRTESSYNSPLHF
V: TRBV5-6
size: -
D: -
J: TRBJ1-6

DNA: TGTGCCAGCAGCCAAGTCGGACAGGGGAACTACGAGCAGTACTTC
CDR3: CASSQVGQGNYEQYF
V: TRBV3-1/TRBV3-2
size: -
D: TRBD1
J: TRBJ2-7

DNA: TGTGCCAGCAGCCACGGGATTCTTCTGGGCTGGTACAATGAGCAGTTCTTC
CDR3: CASSHGILLGWYNEQFF
V: TRBV5-5
size: -
D: -
J: TRBJ2-1

DNA: TGTGCCAGCAGCTTCAGGGGCGCGAACACCGGGGAGCTGTTTTTT
CDR3: CASSFRGANTGELFF
V: TRBV7-8
size: -
D: -
J: TRBJ2-2

DNA: TGTGCCAGCACCGGACTAGCGGGGGGCCCAGATACGCAGTATTTT
CDR3: CASTGLAGGPDTQYF
V: TRBV6-5
size: -
D: TRBD2
J: TRBJ2-3

DNA: TGTGTTTCCCGGGCGGGTAACTACGAGCAGTACTTC
CDR3: CVSRAGNYEQYF
V: TRBV7-9
size: -
D: -
J: TRBJ2-7

DNA: TGTGCCAGCAGTTTTCAGGGATGGGCTGAAGCTTTCTTT
CDR3: CASSFQGWAEAFF
V: TRBV6-5
size: -
D: -
J: TRBJ1-1

DNA: TGTGCCGGGACAGGGGGACCTGGAAACACCATATATTTT
CDR3: CAGTGGPGNTIYF
V: TRBV30
size: -
D: TRBD1
J: TRBJ1-3

DNA: TGTGCCAGCAGTCCCAGGGGGACGAGCTCCTACAATGAGCAGTTCTTC
CDR3: CASSPRGTSSYNEQFF
V: TRBV28
size: -
D: TRBD1
J: TRBJ2-1

DNA: TGTGCCAGCAGTGAATCGGGGGGGAATCAGCCCCAGCATTTT
CDR3: CASSESGGNQPQHF
V: TRBV25-1
size: many
D: -
J: TRBJ1-5

DNA: TGTGCCATCAGCGGAGCGGGAGGGTGGACAGATACGCAGTATTTT
CDR3: CAISGAGGWTDTQYF
V: TRBV10-3
size: -
D: TRBD2
J: TRBJ2-3

DNA: TGTGCCTGGAGATGGGGGGGAGGGGATGGCTACACCTTC
CDR3: CAWRWGGGDGYTF
V: TRBV30
size: -
D: -
J: TRBJ1-2